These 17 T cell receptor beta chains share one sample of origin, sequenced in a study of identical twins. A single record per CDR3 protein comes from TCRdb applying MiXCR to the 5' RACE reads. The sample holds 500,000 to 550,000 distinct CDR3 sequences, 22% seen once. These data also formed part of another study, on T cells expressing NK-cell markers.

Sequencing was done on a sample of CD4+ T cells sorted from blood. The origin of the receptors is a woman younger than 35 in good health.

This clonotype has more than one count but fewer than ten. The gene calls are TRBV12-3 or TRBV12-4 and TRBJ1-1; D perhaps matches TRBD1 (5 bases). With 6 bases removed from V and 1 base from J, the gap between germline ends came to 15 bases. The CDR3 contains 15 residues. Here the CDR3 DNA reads TGTGCCAGCAGACGGCCCGGGACTAGGAACACTGAAGCTTTCTTT. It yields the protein CASRRPGTRNTEAFF.

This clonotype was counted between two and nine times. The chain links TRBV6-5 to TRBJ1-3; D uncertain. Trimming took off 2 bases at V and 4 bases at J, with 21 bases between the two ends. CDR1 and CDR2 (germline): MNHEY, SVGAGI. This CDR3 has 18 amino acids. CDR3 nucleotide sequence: TGTGCCAGCAGTTACCGCGGCAGCACCTTAACCAGGGGAAACACCATATATTTT. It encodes CASSYRGSTLTRGNTIYF.

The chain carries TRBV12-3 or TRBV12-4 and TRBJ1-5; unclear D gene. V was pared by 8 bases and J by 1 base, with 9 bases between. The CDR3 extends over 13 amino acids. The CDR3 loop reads CASWTRSNQPQHF. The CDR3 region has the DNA TGTGCCAGCTGGACGAGAAGCAATCAGCCCCAGCATTTT.

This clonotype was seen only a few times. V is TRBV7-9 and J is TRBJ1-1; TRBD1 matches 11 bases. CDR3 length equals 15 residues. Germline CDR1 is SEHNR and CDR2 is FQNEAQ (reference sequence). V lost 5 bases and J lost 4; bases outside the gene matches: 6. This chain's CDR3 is CASSLGQGVRTEAFF. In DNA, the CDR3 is TGTGCCAGCAGCCTGGGACAGGGGGTTCGCACTGAAGCTTTCTTT.

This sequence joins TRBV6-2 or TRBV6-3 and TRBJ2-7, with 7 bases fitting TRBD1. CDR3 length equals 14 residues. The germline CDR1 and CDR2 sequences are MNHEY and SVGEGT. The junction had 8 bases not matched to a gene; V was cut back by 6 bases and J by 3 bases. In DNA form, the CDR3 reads TGTGCCAGCAGCTACCTTCGACAGGGCTACGAGCAGTACTTC. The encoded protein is CASSYLRQGYEQYF.

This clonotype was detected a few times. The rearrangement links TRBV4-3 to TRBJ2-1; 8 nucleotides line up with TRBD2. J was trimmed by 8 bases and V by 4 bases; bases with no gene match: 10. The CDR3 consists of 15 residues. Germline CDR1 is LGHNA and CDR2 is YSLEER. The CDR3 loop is CASSPTGTRAYEQFF. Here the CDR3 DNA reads TGCGCCAGCAGCCCGACCGGGACTAGGGCCTATGAGCAGTTCTTC.

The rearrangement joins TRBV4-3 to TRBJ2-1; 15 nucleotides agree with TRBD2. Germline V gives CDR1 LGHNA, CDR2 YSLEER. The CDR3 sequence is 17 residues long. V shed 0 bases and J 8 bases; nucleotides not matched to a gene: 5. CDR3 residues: CASSQDTGTSGRYEQFF. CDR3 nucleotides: TGCGCCAGCAGCCAAGATACGGGGACTAGCGGGAGGTATGAGCAGTTCTTC.

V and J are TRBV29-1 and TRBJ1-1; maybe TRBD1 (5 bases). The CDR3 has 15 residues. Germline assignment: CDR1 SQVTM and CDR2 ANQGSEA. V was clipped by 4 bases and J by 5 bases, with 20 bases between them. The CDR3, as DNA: TGCAGCGTTGGTCTGCGAGTCCGGGAGGGGACTGAAGCTTTCTTT. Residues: CSVGLRVREGTEAFF.

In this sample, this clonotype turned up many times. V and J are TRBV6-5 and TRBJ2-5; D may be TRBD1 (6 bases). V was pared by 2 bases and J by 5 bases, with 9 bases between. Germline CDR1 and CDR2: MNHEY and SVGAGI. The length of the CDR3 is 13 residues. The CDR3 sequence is CASSYGGGETQYF. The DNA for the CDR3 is TGTGCCAGCAGTTACGGTGGGGGCGAGACCCAGTACTTC.

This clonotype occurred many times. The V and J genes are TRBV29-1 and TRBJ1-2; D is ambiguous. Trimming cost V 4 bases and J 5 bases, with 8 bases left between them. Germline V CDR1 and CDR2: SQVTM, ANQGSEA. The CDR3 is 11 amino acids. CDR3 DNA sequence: TGCAGCGTTGGTCAGGAGTATGGCTACACCTTC. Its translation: CSVGQEYGYTF.

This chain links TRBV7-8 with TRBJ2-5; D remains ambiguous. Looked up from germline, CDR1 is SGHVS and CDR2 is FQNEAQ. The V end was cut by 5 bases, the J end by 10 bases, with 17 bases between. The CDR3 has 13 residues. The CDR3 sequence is CASSASGGRDQYF. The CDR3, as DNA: TGTGCCAGCAGCGCATCCGGTGGAAGAGACCAGTACTTC.

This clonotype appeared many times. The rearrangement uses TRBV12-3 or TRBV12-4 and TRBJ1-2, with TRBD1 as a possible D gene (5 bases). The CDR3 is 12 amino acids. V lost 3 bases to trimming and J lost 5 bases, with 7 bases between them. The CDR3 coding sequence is TGTGCCAGCAGTTTCGACAGATATGGCTACACCTTC. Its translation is CASSFDRYGYTF.

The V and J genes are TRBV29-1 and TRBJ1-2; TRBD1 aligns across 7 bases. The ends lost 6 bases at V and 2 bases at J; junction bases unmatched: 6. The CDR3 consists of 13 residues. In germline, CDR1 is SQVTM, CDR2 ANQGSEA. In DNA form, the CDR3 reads TGCAGCGTAAAGGGGACAGCCAACTATGGCTACACCTTC. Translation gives CSVKGTANYGYTF. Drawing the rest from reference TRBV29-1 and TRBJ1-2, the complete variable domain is SAVISQKPSRDICQRGTSLTIQCQVDSQVTMMFWYRQQPGQSLTLIATANQGSEATYESGFVIDKFPISRPNLTFSTLTVSNMSPEDSSIYLCSVKGTANYGYTFGSGTRLTVV.

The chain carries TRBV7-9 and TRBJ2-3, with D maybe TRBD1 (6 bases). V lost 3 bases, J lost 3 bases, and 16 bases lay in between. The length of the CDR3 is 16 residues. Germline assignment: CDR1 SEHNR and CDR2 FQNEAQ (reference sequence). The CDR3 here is CASSLGLGQGTDTQYF. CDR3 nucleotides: TGTGCCAGCAGCTTGGGCCTGGGGCAGGGGACAGATACGCAGTATTTT.

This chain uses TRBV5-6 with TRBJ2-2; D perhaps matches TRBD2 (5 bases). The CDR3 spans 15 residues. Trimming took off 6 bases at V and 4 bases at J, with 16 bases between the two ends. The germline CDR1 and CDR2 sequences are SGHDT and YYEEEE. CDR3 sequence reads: CASTRRGVATGELFF. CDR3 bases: TGTGCCAGCACCCGCCGGGGAGTGGCCACCGGGGAGCTGTTTTTT.

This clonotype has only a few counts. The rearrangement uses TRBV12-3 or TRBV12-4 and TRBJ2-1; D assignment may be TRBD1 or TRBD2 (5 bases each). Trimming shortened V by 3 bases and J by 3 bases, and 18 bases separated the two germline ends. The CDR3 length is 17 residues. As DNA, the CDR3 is TGTGCCAGCAGTTTTCTGGTAGGAGCGGACATCTACAATGAGCAGTTCTTC. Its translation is CASSFLVGADIYNEQFF.

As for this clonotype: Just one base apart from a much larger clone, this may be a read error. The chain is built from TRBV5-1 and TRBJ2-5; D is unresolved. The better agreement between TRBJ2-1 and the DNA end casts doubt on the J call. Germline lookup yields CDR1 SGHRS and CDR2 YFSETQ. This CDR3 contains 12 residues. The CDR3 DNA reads TGCGCCAGCAGCTCATCCCTCCGGACCCAGTTCTTC. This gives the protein CASSSSLRTQFF.